This T cell receptor (beta chain) was recovered during a study of cytotoxic CD8 clonotypes in ibrutinib-treated CLL. The sample holds one count of this clone. Its antigen is undetermined. Overall study results and limits: Clonality increased with ibrutinib response but returned toward baseline at progression. A difference in sampling times existed between sustained-remission and progressing patients. Clonality at baseline surpassed age-matched healthy donors and tracked circulating CD8+ T-cell counts.

The assay was immunoSEQ multiplex PCR, and TCRdb's table has in-frame clones only and misses some. The sample has under 150,000 clones, 85% to 95% seen once. V gave up 0 bases and J gave up 7 bases, with 8 bases separating them. CDR1 and CDR2 (germline): SGHRS, YFSETQ. The CDR3 runs 13 residues. Cryopreserved PBMCs were the source of around 2 micrograms of genomic DNA, which went to TCR beta libraries. The specimen comprised PBMCs, sampled after 12 months of ibrutinib treatment. This chain links TRBV5-1 with TRBJ2-1; a possible D gene is TRBD1 (5 bases). The receptor was isolated from a human donor with chronic lymphocytic leukemia. CDR3 nucleotides: TGCGCCAGCAGCTTGGGACAGTGGAATGAGCAGTTCTTC. Translation gives CASSLGQWNEQFF.